The present entry profiles one TCR beta chain with its context. Antigen: not known. In the PCR, 60 Vbeta and 13 Jbeta primers were used. Libraries were prepared by immunoSEQ multiplex PCR; TCRdb keeps only in-frame clonotypes and omits some of them. The table has about 110,000 clones, roughly 82% seen once. V lost 8 bases, J lost 4 bases, and 11 bases lay in between. CDR1 and CDR2 (germline): ENHRY, SYGVKD. This CDR3 spans 13 amino acids. The sample belongs to a study of cytomegalovirus exposure and HLA in healthy donors. General study points: Altogether, 150 to 200 TCR beta chains were recorded as cytomegalovirus-associated.

This TCR was sampled from a male donor in good health and CMV-seronegative. This chain joins TRBV10-3 and TRBJ1-4; D may be TRBD1 (5 bases). Sequenced sample: PBMCs. CDR3 nucleotides: TGTGCCATCGGGGGGGAAAGTAATGAAAAACTGTTTTTT. It is translated as CAIGGESNEKLFF.